A single sample is the source of the 25 T cell receptor beta chains below, sequenced in a study of blood T cell repertoires in COVID-19. Assay used: immunoSEQ multiplex PCR; TCRdb lists only in-frame clones, some missing. This table holds 52,000 or so clones, roughly nine tenths found once. The sample taken for sequencing was peripheral blood. These receptors were taken from a human donor in a cohort sampled during active COVID-19.

The chain has TRBV7-8 and TRBJ1-1, with D possibly matching TRBD1 (6 bases). Trimming cost V 1 base and J 2 bases, with 8 bases left between them. Germline V lookup: CDR1 SGHVS, CDR2 FQNEAQ. CDR3 length: 14 residues. Written as DNA, the CDR3 is TGTGCCAGCAGCTTAGACAGGGCCAACACTGAAGCTTTCTTT. Its protein product is CASSLDRANTEAFF.

The CDR3 protein is CATRLAGETQYF. The CDR3 DNA is TGTGCCACCCGACTAGCGGGCGAGACCCAGTACTTC. The chain uses TRBV2 and TRBJ2-5; 10 nucleotides agree with TRBD2. The germline CDR1 and CDR2 sequences are SNHLY and FYNNEI. Trimming took 10 bases from V and 5 from J; bases not matched to a gene: 4. The CDR3 loop spans 12 amino acids.

V and J are TRBV10-3 and TRBJ2-5; 7 positions match TRBD2. Looked up from germline, CDR1 is ENHRY and CDR2 is SYGVKD. The trim removed 0 bases at V and 1 base at J, leaving 5 bases unmatched. This CDR3 has 16 amino acids. CDR3: CAISESASGSQETQYF. CDR3 nucleotides: TGTGCCATCAGTGAGTCGGCTAGCGGAAGCCAAGAGACCCAGTACTTC.

The gene calls are TRBV5-6 and TRBJ2-1; 7 bases are a match to TRBD1. The V segment lost 1 base and the J segment 10 bases; nucleotides outside the gene matches: 14. CDR1 SGHDT and CDR2 YYEEEE come from the germline V gene. The CDR3 runs 16 residues. The CDR3 reads CASSLRGGRGWREQFF. The CDR3 DNA reads TGTGCCAGCAGCTTGAGAGGGGGCAGGGGTTGGCGGGAGCAGTTCTTC.

This clone was counted only a few times. V usage is TRBV27 and J usage is TRBJ1-5, with D maybe TRBD1 (6 bases). Germline CDR1 MNHEY, CDR2 SMNVEV (reference sequence). Between the trimmed V and J ends, which lost 3 bases and 6 bases, there was a span of 12 bases. The CDR3 has 14 amino acids. This CDR3 reads CASSFTGTSQPQHF. The DNA for the CDR3 is TGTGCCAGCAGTTTCACCGGGACAAGTCAGCCCCAGCATTTT.

The J gene is TRBJ1-2, the V gene TRBV7-9; TRBD1 aligns across 8 bases. The CDR3 is 15 amino acids. With V trimmed by 4 bases and J by 6 bases, 10 bases remained unmatched. The germline gives CDR1 SEHNR, CDR2 FQNEAQ (reference sequence). Here the CDR3 reads CASSSAGQGQNGYTF. The DNA for the CDR3 is TGTGCCAGCAGCTCAGCCGGACAGGGCCAAAATGGCTACACCTTC.

In its sample, this clone was seen once. The chain carries TRBV15 and TRBJ2-7; D is possibly TRBD1 (6 bases). Trimming removed 3 bases at V and 4 bases at J, with 10 bases between. This CDR3 is built from 13 residues. In germline, CDR1 is LNHNV, CDR2 YYDKDF (reference sequence). CDR3 region: CATSRGTTYEQYF. The DNA of the CDR3 is TGTGCCACCAGCAGGGGGACAACTTACGAGCAGTACTTC.

The rearrangement uses TRBV9 and TRBJ2-3; a possible D gene is TRBD2 (6 bases). The length of the CDR3 is 14 residues. Deletions cut 0 bases from V and 4 bases from J, with 9 bases between. Germline CDR1 is SGDLS and CDR2 is YYNGEE. In DNA form, the CDR3 reads TGTGCCAGCAGCGTAGCCGGGAGTTCAGATACGCAGTATTTT. Amino acids: CASSVAGSSDTQYF.

The chain uses TRBV4-1 and TRBJ2-7, with D uncertain. The CDR3 spans 15 residues. Looked up from germline, CDR1 is MGHRA and CDR2 is YSYEKL. Trimming shortened V by 0 bases and J by 0 bases, and 9 bases separated the two germline ends. DNA for the CDR3: TGCGCCAGCAGCCAAGATTGGCCTGGCTCCTACGAGCAGTACTTC. It specifies CASSQDWPGSYEQYF.

The gene calls are TRBV7-9 and TRBJ2-3, with 9 nucleotides matching TRBD2. The junction had 5 bases not matched to a gene; V was cut back by 5 bases and J by 5 bases. CDR1 SEHNR and CDR2 FQNEAQ come from the germline V gene (reference sequence). The CDR3 has 14 amino acids. The CDR3 coding sequence is TGTGCCAGCAGCCTTAGCGGGAGAGGAGATACGCAGTATTTT. Protein product: CASSLSGRGDTQYF.

V is TRBV7-9 and J is TRBJ2-5; 7 positions agree with TRBD2. V was clipped by 5 bases and J by 2 bases; unmatched bases: 5. CDR3 size: 14 residues. CDR1 and CDR2 (germline): SEHNR, FQNEAQ (reference sequence). The CDR3 sequence: CASSPGRGQETQYF. In nucleotides, the CDR3 is TGTGCCAGCAGCCCGGGGAGGGGACAAGAGACCCAGTACTTC.

This chain links TRBV6-2 or TRBV6-3 with TRBJ2-1, with a tentative D call TRBD2 (5 bases). Trimming removed 4 bases at V and 3 bases at J, with 7 bases between. This CDR3 is 13 amino acids long. In germline, CDR1 is MNHEY, CDR2 SVGEGT. CDR3 residues: CASSSEGYNEQFF. The CDR3 DNA sequence: TGTGCCAGCAGTTCCGAGGGCTACAATGAGCAGTTCTTC.

The chain links TRBV5-8 to TRBJ1-1; no definite D call. The CDR3 is made up of 12 amino acids. CDR1 is SGHTS and CDR2 is YDEGEE in the germline V gene. Trimming left V 4 bases short and J 2 bases short, with 6 bases between. CDR3 protein: CASSLYNTEAFF. CDR3 DNA sequence: TGTGCCAGCAGCCTCTACAACACTGAAGCTTTCTTT.

V and J are TRBV2 and TRBJ1-2; D is uncertain. CDR1 SNHLY and CDR2 FYNNEI come from the germline V gene. This CDR3 is 13 amino acids long. V lost 8 bases and J lost 4, with 14 bases in between. The CDR3 loop is CASGQVRGYGYTF. The CDR3, as DNA: TGTGCCAGCGGGCAGGTTCGTGGCTATGGCTACACCTTC.

The genes are TRBV7-2 and TRBJ1-2; D call uncertain. Per the germline V gene, CDR1 is SGHTA and CDR2 is FQGNSA. Between the trimmed V and J ends, which lost 0 bases and 0 bases, there was a span of 11 bases. This CDR3 is 16 amino acids long. CDR3: CASSLARANTNYGYTF. In DNA form, the CDR3 reads TGTGCCAGCAGCTTAGCGAGGGCAAACACTAACTATGGCTACACCTTC.

This clone was seen a single time. The chain combines TRBV5-1 with TRBJ1-4, with 9 bases fitting TRBD1. V trimming: 4 bases; J trimming: 5 bases; junction bases outside the gene matches: 3. The CDR3 totals 14 residues. From germline, CDR1 is SGHRS and CDR2 YFSETQ. The CDR3: CASSPGTGNEKLFF. The CDR3 nucleotides are TGCGCCAGCAGCCCCGGGACAGGGAATGAAAAACTGTTTTTT.

The gene calls are TRBV5-1 and TRBJ2-1; 7 positions match TRBD1. This CDR3 is built from 15 residues. V dropped 0 bases and J dropped 7; count of bases not matched to a gene: 7. From germline, CDR1 is SGHRS and CDR2 YFSETQ. The CDR3 spells CASSLGDRESNEQFF. Written as DNA, the CDR3 is TGCGCCAGCAGCTTGGGAGACAGGGAGTCAAATGAGCAGTTCTTC.

This chain connects TRBV19 to TRBJ1-2; D may be TRBD1 (5 bases). Looked up from germline, CDR1 is LNHDA and CDR2 is SQIVND (reference sequence). The V end lost 5 bases, the J end lost 4 bases, and 17 bases lay between the germline ends. CDR3 length equals 15 residues. CDR3 DNA sequence: TGTGCCAGTAGTTCGGCGGGGCAAGGTGGCTATGGCTACACCTTC. Translated, it gives CASSSAGQGGYGYTF.

The chain employs TRBV5-6 and TRBJ2-5, with 12 nucleotides matching TRBD2. Per germline, CDR1 SGHDT and CDR2 YYEEEE. Losses at the gene ends were 4 bases for V and 1 base for J; bases not matched to a gene: 8. There are 17 residues in the CDR3. CDR3 sequence (DNA): TGTGCCAGCAGCACCGGGACTAGCGGGCTACTCCAAGAGACCCAGTACTTC. Protein: CASSTGTSGLLQETQYF.

This chain uses TRBV5-4 with TRBJ1-6; TRBD1 matches 8 bases. The ends lost 4 bases at V and 14 bases at J; junction bases unmatched: 8. Germline V gene sequence: CDR1 SGHNT, CDR2 YYREEE (reference sequence). This CDR3 has 13 amino acids. CDR3 sequence reads: CASSPPDRATLHF. The DNA of the CDR3 is TGTGCCAGCAGCCCTCCGGACAGGGCCACCCTCCACTTT.

The chain has TRBV3-1 (or the pseudogene TRBV3-2) and TRBJ2-7; TRBD2 agrees at 12 bases. Per the germline V gene, CDR1 is LGHDT and CDR2 is YNNKEL (reference sequence). Trimming cost V 2 bases and J 5 bases; bases outside gene matches: 4. The CDR3 is 15 residues long. This chain's CDR3 is CASSQRLAGVHEQYV. CDR3 nucleotide sequence: TGTGCCAGCAGCCAACGACTAGCGGGAGTCCACGAGCAGTACGTC.

The chain uses TRBV19 and TRBJ2-1; TRBD2 matches 14 bases. Trimming cost V 1 base and J 7 bases; bases outside gene matches: 0. The CDR3 has 15 residues. The germline CDR1 and CDR2 sequences are LNHDA and SQIVND (reference sequence). CDR3 bases: TGTGCCAGTAGTATAGGACTAGCGGGAGGGAATGAGCAGTTCTTC. This gives the protein CASSIGLAGGNEQFF.

The chain has TRBV19 and TRBJ1-3, with D maybe TRBD1 (5 bases). Trimming removed 5 bases from V and 5 bases from J, with 13 bases in between. The CDR3 contains 14 residues. Germline values: CDR1 LNHDA, CDR2 SQIVND (reference sequence). The CDR3 DNA is TGTGCCAGTAGTCCGGGACTCCTGAGAAACACCATATATTTT. This gives the protein CASSPGLLRNTIYF.

The rearrangement joins TRBV7-8 to TRBJ1-2, with D perhaps matching TRBD1 (6 bases). The CDR3 spans 13 residues. Germline V gene sequence: CDR1 SGHVS, CDR2 FQNEAQ. Deletions cut 5 bases from V and 1 base from J, with 8 bases between. The CDR3 DNA is TGTGCCAGCAGCCCCAGGGGTAACTATGGCTACACCTTC. Its translation: CASSPRGNYGYTF.

The chain couples TRBV11-3 to TRBJ1-1; the D is unclear. This CDR3 is built from 12 residues. Germline CDR1 is SGHNT and CDR2 is YENEEA. Between the trimmed V and J ends, which lost 3 bases and 10 bases, there was a span of 12 bases. Here the CDR3 DNA reads TGTGCCAGCAGCTTGGGAAGGGAGGGAGCTTTCTTT. Translation: CASSLGREGAFF.